The 18 T cell receptor beta chains in this list originate from one sample, sequenced in a study of cytomegalovirus exposure and HLA in healthy donors. The PCR made use of 60 Vbeta and 13 Jbeta primers. Some clones are missing from TCRdb's copy, which holds only in-frame ones; the method was immunoSEQ multiplex PCR. The sample carries over 35,000 clones, roughly 80% recorded once. The sequenced sample consisted of PBMCs. The receptors stem from a man aged 25 to 45 in good health and CMV-seronegative.

This sequence joins TRBV11-2 and TRBJ2-3; D is uncertain. Germline V CDR1 and CDR2: SGHAT, FQNNGV. V lost 5 bases to trimming and J lost 3 bases, with 15 bases between them. CDR3 size: 15 residues. CDR3 DNA: TGTGCCAGCAGCCATCGCGTTTTCGGGACAGATACGCAGTATTTT. The encoded protein is CASSHRVFGTDTQYF.

The rearrangement uses TRBV15 and TRBJ2-7; 13 nucleotides line up with TRBD2. Germline trimming cut 5 bases from V and 6 bases from J; bases unmatched to any gene: 7. Per germline, CDR1 LNHNV and CDR2 YYDKDF (reference sequence). This CDR3 has 15 residues. The CDR3 region is CATSARTSGSFEQYF. CDR3 nucleotides: TGTGCCACCAGCGCCCGGACTAGCGGGAGTTTCGAGCAGTACTTC.

The J gene is TRBJ2-1, the V gene TRBV7-9; 7 bases align to TRBD1. The CDR3 sequence is 16 residues long. V shed 1 base and J 8 bases; nucleotides not matched to a gene: 11. Germline CDR1 reads SEHNR; CDR2 reads FQNEAQ (reference sequence). In DNA form, the CDR3 reads TGTGCCAGCAGCTTAGTAGCAGGGGGTATTAGCGATGAGCAGTTCTTC. Its protein is CASSLVAGGISDEQFF. Variable domain in full (rest from reference TRBV7-9 and TRBJ2-1): DTGVSQNPRHKITKRGQNVTFRCDPISEHNRLYWYRQTLGQGPEFLTYFQNEAQLEKSRLLSDRFSAERPKGSFSTLEIQRTEQGDSAMYLCASSLVAGGISDEQFFGPGTRLTVL.

The genes are TRBV9 and TRBJ2-7, with 13 bases that match TRBD2. Unmatched junction bases numbered 1, after V lost 3 bases and J lost 4 bases. Germline-derived CDR1 and CDR2 are SGDLS and YYNGEE. The CDR3 has 14 residues. CDR3 DNA: TGTGCCAGCAGCGCGGGACTAGCGGGGTACGAGCAGTACTTC. Its protein product is CASSAGLAGYEQYF.

The chain links TRBV6-5 to TRBJ1-2, with 9 bases matching TRBD1. This CDR3 is built from 14 residues. V lost 6 bases to trimming and J lost 4 bases; unmatched junction nucleotides: 6. Germline CDR1 and CDR2: MNHEY and SVGAGI. The CDR3 nucleotides read TGTGCCAGCAGGGAACAGGGGGCGAGCTATGGCTACACCTTC. Translating gives CASREQGASYGYTF.

The chain carries TRBV27 and TRBJ2-1, with 12 bases identical to TRBD2. The trim removed 5 bases at V and 8 bases at J, leaving 10 bases unmatched. Germline V CDR1 and CDR2: MNHEY, SMNVEV (reference sequence). The CDR3 covers 16 residues. The CDR3 protein is CASSTQLAGGRYEQFF. Here the CDR3 DNA reads TGTGCCAGCAGTACGCAGCTAGCGGGAGGGCGGTATGAGCAGTTCTTC.

The sample holds one count of this clone. The chain uses TRBV18 and TRBJ2-1; weak D call: TRBD1 (6 bases). This CDR3 contains 14 residues. The V gene lost 0 bases and the J gene lost 10 bases, with 13 bases spanning the gap. The germline CDR1 and CDR2 sequences are KGHSH and LQKENI. The CDR3 loop reads CASSPPAHRDEQFF. CDR3 coding DNA: TGTGCCAGCTCACCACCGGCCCACAGGGACGAGCAGTTCTTC.

The rearrangement joins TRBV7-2 to TRBJ2-2; 7 bases match TRBD2. This CDR3 has 16 residues. Germline values: CDR1 SGHTA, CDR2 FQGNSA. With 2 bases clipped from V and 0 bases from J, the junction kept 3 bases outside the gene matches. CDR3 coding DNA: TGTGCCAGCAGCTTAAGTCTAGCGGCGAACACCGGGGAGCTGTTTTTT. It translates to CASSLSLAANTGELFF.

The rearrangement uses TRBV19 and TRBJ1-2; D gene unclear. Germline V gives CDR1 LNHDA, CDR2 SQIVND (reference sequence). The CDR3 has 13 amino acids. V dropped 3 bases and J dropped 5 bases, with 10 bases sitting between them. The CDR3 sequence is CASSIAEGYGYTF. In DNA, the CDR3 is TGTGCCAGTAGTATTGCGGAGGGTTATGGCTACACCTTC.

The V gene is TRBV11-1, the J gene TRBJ2-1; 11 nucleotides align to TRBD2. CDR3 length: 14 amino acids. Looked up from germline, CDR1 is SGHAT and CDR2 is FQDESV (reference sequence). V gave up 2 bases and J gave up 9 bases; unmatched junction bases: 3. Here the CDR3 DNA reads TGTGCCAGCAGCTTAACGGGGACTAGCGGTGAGCAGTTCTTC. Residues: CASSLTGTSGEQFF. The full variable domain, with the rest looked up from reference TRBV11-1 and TRBJ2-1, is EAEVAQSPRYKITEKSQAVAFWCDPISGHATLYWYRQILGQGPELLVQFQDESVVDDSQLPKDRFSAERLKGVDSTLKIQPAELGDSAMYLCASSLTGTSGEQFFGPGTRLTVL.

Only one count was recorded for this clone. V usage is TRBV4-3 and J usage is TRBJ2-5, with D perhaps matching TRBD2 (6 bases). The J call is doubtful: the DNA matches TRBJ2-7 better. The length of the CDR3 is 15 residues. Germline CDR1 reads LGHNA; CDR2 reads YSLEER. The CDR3 here is CASSHEMRGTYEQYF. The DNA of the CDR3 is TGCGCCAGCAGCCACGAAATGCGGGGTACCTACGAGCAGTACTTC.

The rearrangement joins TRBV5-4 to TRBJ2-2; 11 nucleotides match TRBD2. CDR1 and CDR2 from the germline V gene are SGHNT and YYREEE (reference sequence). The CDR3 spans 13 residues. With 9 bases clipped from V and 5 bases from J, the junction kept 3 bases outside the gene matches. CDR3 loop: CATLAGGTGELFF. The CDR3 DNA follows: TGTGCCACCCTAGCGGGAGGAACCGGGGAGCTGTTTTTT.

The gene calls are TRBV27 and TRBJ2-7; 14 nucleotides agree with TRBD2. The CDR3 runs 15 residues. Unmatched junction bases numbered 4, after V lost 3 bases and J lost 6 bases. CDR1 is MNHEY, CDR2 SMNVEV, per germline (reference sequence). CDR3 coding DNA: TGTGCCAGCAGTTTCGGGACTAGCGGGAGTAGCGAGCAGTACTTC. It translates to CASSFGTSGSSEQYF.

The chain has TRBV5-4 and TRBJ1-1; TRBD1 aligns across 7 bases. The CDR3 is made up of 17 amino acids. The junction had 18 bases not matched to a gene; V was cut back by 4 bases and J by 6 bases. Germline CDR1 SGHNT, CDR2 YYREEE (reference sequence). CDR3 sequence (DNA): TGTGCCAGCAGCCGAAATCGACAGGGATTTGGATTGTCTGAAGCTTTCTTT. Protein sequence: CASSRNRQGFGLSEAFF.

J is TRBJ1-1 and V is TRBV5-1; 7 bases are a match to TRBD1. The length of the CDR3 is 13 residues. Germline V gives CDR1 SGHRS, CDR2 YFSETQ. J lost 1 base, V lost 3 bases, and 0 bases had no gene match. The CDR3 bases are TGCGCCAGCAGCTGGGACAGGAACACTGAAGCTTTCTTT. Encoded protein: CASSWDRNTEAFF.

This chain connects TRBV4-2 to TRBJ2-1; D is undetermined. Trimming pared 0 bases from V and 4 bases from J, leaving 4 bases between. The CDR3 covers 13 residues. Germline CDR1 reads LGHNA; CDR2 reads YNFKEQ. CDR3 protein: CASSQDSYNEQFF. For the CDR3, the DNA is TGTGCCAGCAGCCAAGATTCTTACAATGAGCAGTTCTTC.

The chain uses TRBV7-7 and TRBJ2-1; TRBD2 aligns across 12 bases. Trimming at V came to 4 bases and at J to 7 bases, leaving 11 bases not matched to a gene. The CDR3 has 17 amino acids. Germline CDR1 and CDR2: SSHAT and FNYEAQ (reference sequence). The CDR3 is CASSSTRLAGVLNEQFF. The DNA of the CDR3 is TGTGCCAGCAGCTCAACGAGACTAGCGGGAGTCTTGAATGAGCAGTTCTTC. The full variable domain, completed using reference TRBV7-7 and TRBJ2-1, is GAGVSQSPRYKVTKRGQDVTLRCDPISSHATLYWYQQALGQGPEFLTYFNYEAQPDKSGLPSDRFSAERPEGSISTLTIQRTEQRDSAMYRCASSSTRLAGVLNEQFFGPGTRLTVL.

This sequence joins TRBV5-1 and TRBJ2-5; 9 bases are shared with TRBD2. Germline-derived CDR1 and CDR2 are SGHRS and YFSETQ. V lost 4 bases, J lost 1 base, and 5 bases stayed unmatched. The length of the CDR3 is 15 residues. The CDR3 coding sequence is TGCGCCAGCAGCAAGCGGGGGGAAAGCCAAGAGACCCAGTACTTC. This codes for CASSKRGESQETQYF.